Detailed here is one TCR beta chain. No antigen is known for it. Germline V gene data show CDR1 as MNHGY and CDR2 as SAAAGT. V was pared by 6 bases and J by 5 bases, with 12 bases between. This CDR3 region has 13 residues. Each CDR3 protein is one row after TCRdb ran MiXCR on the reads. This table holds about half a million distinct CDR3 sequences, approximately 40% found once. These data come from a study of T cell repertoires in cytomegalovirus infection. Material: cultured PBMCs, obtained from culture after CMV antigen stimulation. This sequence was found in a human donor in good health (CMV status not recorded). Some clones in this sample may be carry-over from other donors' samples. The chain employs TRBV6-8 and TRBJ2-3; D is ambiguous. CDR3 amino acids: CASSSTRIDTQYF. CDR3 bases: TGTGCCAGCAGCTCGACAAGGATAGATACGCAGTATTTT.